This TCR beta chain stems from a study of CD8 T cells in Susac syndrome (dated by TCRdb to about 2019). At the level of the whole study: The study used repertoire sequencing to test whether antigen drove CD8+ T cell activation and differentiation in Susac syndrome. Study-level results and caveats: The number of individuals in the TCR sequencing and HLA analysis was acknowledged as relatively small.

High-throughput TCR beta sequencing profiled peripheral blood CD8+ and CD4+ T cells from healthy donors, Susac syndrome patients and multiple sclerosis patients. Treatment-naive patients with stable or active relapsing-remitting disease fulfilling revised McDonald criteria were used as multiple sclerosis controls. Bulk CD8+ and CD4+ T cells were purified by magnetic negative isolation, whereas CD8+ TEMRA cells were enriched by FACS. Blood was drawn into EDTA tubes, processed within 24 hours, and PBMCs were isolated by density gradient centrifugation. PBMCs intended for TCR sequencing were cryopreserved in liquid nitrogen and thawed later in a water bath at 37 degrees C. The sorted or isolated CD4+, CD8+ and CD8+ TEMRA cells reached a purity of at least 90%. Cut back by 6 bases and 4 bases, the V and J ends lie 10 bases apart. CDR1 and CDR2 are read off the germline V gene as SQVTM and ANQGSEA. The cysteine opens and the phenylalanine closes a CDR3 of 11 amino acids. This entry keeps only the CDR3 DNA: 33 bases, framed from base 1.

This clonotype has just a few counts. It lacks a known antigen. The record has no base qualities; no much larger clone is one base away. RNA was extracted using the RNeasy kit, and roughly 0.5 to 1 ug of the RNA was reverse transcribed with random hexamers. The immunoSEQ multiplex PCR assay, covering 54 Vbeta and 13 Jbeta segments, was used to amplify TCR beta CDR3 regions. To correct PCR amplification bias, a synthetic template baseline was used for both primer optimization and computational correction. The study's processing was this. Reads were annotated to V, D and J genes per IMGT and analyzed with immunoSEQ Analyzer, keeping only productive sequences. To calculate clonality, Shannon entropy was normalized by log2 of the number of productive unique sequences and then subtracted from one. Public and private clones were assessed among the 100 most prevalent clones of each patient and control. Clones were defined as Susac-specific when absent from the healthy and MS cohorts, from about 1,100 published viral clones and from other ImmuneACCESS disease sequences. The public sequencing data were trimmed at Q25 with fastp and processed into clonotypes with MiXCR by TCRdb, which kept only in-frame beta chains. Identical CDR3 proteins give one entry, which carries the most common genes and DNA. In this record, the V and J calls reflect TCRdb's handling and not the investigators' own analysis. The sample table lists approximately 190,000 distinct CDR3 sequences, 90% to 95% of them with a count of one. 0.093% of the sample rests with the top ten.

This TCR derives from a human donor with multiple sclerosis. The chain employs TRBV29-1 and TRBJ2-7; a tentative D match to TRBD1 spans 6 bases. What was sequenced was CD4+ T cells from PBMCs. CDR3 sequence: CSVTGYYEQYF. Here is the DNA: TGCAGCGTAACAGGGTATTACGAGCAGTACTTC.